This TCR beta chain was captured in a study of blood T cell repertoires in COVID-19. Across the study: Some COVID-19 samples were acute and others convalescent; all came from the United States, Italy and Spain. Nucleic acid was either cDNA or gDNA, and it came from T cells, B-cell-depleted T cells, or PBMCs.

The authors' processing: Amplifying reference gene primers gave estimates of nucleated cell counts. The table came from immunoSEQ multiplex PCR; TCRdb's copy has only in-frame clones and leaves some out. V and J calls and clone size are those listed in that table; D and trimming were worked out from the DNA. The top ten hold 6.9% of the sample, which has about 52,000 clones, around 81% seen once. The CDR3 is 15 residues long. Germline V gives CDR1 SGHTA, CDR2 FQGNSA. Germline trimming cut 5 bases from V and 1 base from J; bases unmatched to any gene: 6. The rearrangement uses TRBV7-2 and TRBJ2-7; 9 nucleotides match TRBD1. Sequencing used peripheral blood. This clonotype was sampled from a man between 65 and 80 years old with active COVID-19. The CDR3 DNA is TGTGCCAGCAGCCGGGACAGGGCGGAGTCCTACGAGCAGTACTTC. As protein: CASSRDRAESYEQYF.